Below are 21 T cell receptor beta chains sequenced from a single sample in a study of blood T cell repertoires in COVID-19 (dated by TCRdb to 2018 to 2020). The library was built by means of the immunoSEQ multiplex PCR assay. The source is immuneACCESS, and TCRdb retained only in-frame sequences with V and J called. Part of the clones is not carried over; for the studies checked, unresolved V genes explain less than half of this, and the remainder is unexplained. The sample table contains about 210,000 clones; only one count was recorded for approximately 85% of them. Jointly, the top ten make up about 2.5% of the sample. Sequencing input: peripheral blood. These receptors were taken from a woman aged 70-85 years with COVID-19, enrolled during active disease.

Only one count was recorded for this clone. The chain carries TRBV9 and TRBJ2-2; D not resolved. Looked up from germline, CDR1 is SGDLS and CDR2 is YYNGEE. Trimming cost V 0 bases and J 4 bases, with 13 bases left between them. The CDR3 covers 16 residues. CDR3 protein: CASSVGATSSTGELFF. CDR3 coding DNA: TGTGCCAGCAGCGTAGGTGCCACCTCGAGCACCGGGGAGCTGTTTTTT.

The chain couples TRBV5-1 to TRBJ2-2; 9 positions agree with TRBD1. Looked up from germline, CDR1 is SGHRS and CDR2 is YFSETQ. V lost 4 bases to trimming and J lost 1 base; unmatched junction nucleotides: 2. CDR3 length: 15 residues. The CDR3 loop is CASSQGQGNTGELFF. DNA for the CDR3: TGCGCCAGCAGCCAGGGACAGGGGAACACCGGGGAGCTGTTTTTT.

The chain employs TRBV30 and TRBJ1-1; no clear D. Germline CDR1 is GTSNPN and CDR2 is SVGIG (reference sequence). The CDR3 runs to 12 residues. With 5 bases removed from V and 1 base from J, the gap between germline ends came to 8 bases. The CDR3 protein is CAWEGTNTEAFF. The CDR3 nucleotides are TGTGCCTGGGAGGGTACGAACACTGAAGCTTTCTTT.

This clone occurred once. The V and J genes are TRBV7-2 and TRBJ2-2; 8 nucleotides match TRBD1. CDR1 and CDR2 (germline): SGHTA, FQGNSA. The CDR3 covers 15 residues. V was pared by 5 bases and J by 3 bases, with 5 bases of the junction left unmatched. DNA of the CDR3: TGTGCCAGCAGCCCCGGACAGGGATACACCGGGGAGCTGTTTTTT. Translated: CASSPGQGYTGELFF.

This chain connects TRBV10-3 to TRBJ1-1, with 8 bases fitting TRBD1. V dropped 4 bases and J dropped 7; count of bases not matched to a gene: 5. The CDR3 sequence is 13 residues long. Germline V lookup: CDR1 ENHRY, CDR2 SYGVKD. Here the CDR3 DNA reads TGTGCCATCAGTGTTGGACAGGGCGGTGAAGCTTTCTTT. This encodes CAISVGQGGEAFF.

V usage is TRBV5-1 and J usage is TRBJ1-2; D is unresolved. The CDR3 loop spans 13 amino acids. Trimming cost V 0 bases and J 2 bases, with 5 bases left between them. The germline gives CDR1 SGHRS, CDR2 YFSETQ. The CDR3 loop reads CASSLGGNYGYTF. The CDR3 DNA is TGCGCCAGCAGCTTGGGAGGGAACTATGGCTACACCTTC.

The gene calls are TRBV6-1 and TRBJ1-2; no firm D call. CDR1 is MNHNS, CDR2 SASEGT, per germline. V shed 2 bases and J shed 8 bases, with 18 bases lying between them. The CDR3 loop spans 15 amino acids. The CDR3 loop reads CASSESGLPIRGYTF. The CDR3 DNA sequence: TGTGCCAGCAGTGAAAGTGGTCTTCCTATACGGGGCTACACCTTC.

This clone showed up just a few times. V gene TRBV4-3 combines with J gene TRBJ2-1; the D gene is possibly TRBD2 (5 bases). The V end lost 0 bases, the J end lost 4 bases, and 16 bases lay between the germline ends. Germline assignment: CDR1 LGHNA and CDR2 YSLEER. This CDR3 has 17 amino acids. The CDR3, as DNA: TGCGCCAGCAGCCAAGATCTCCTCTATCGGGGTTACAATGAGCAGTTCTTC. Its translation: CASSQDLLYRGYNEQFF.

The chain carries TRBV19 and TRBJ2-3; a weak D match, TRBD2 (5 bases). In germline, CDR1 is LNHDA, CDR2 SQIVND (reference sequence). CDR3 length: 14 residues. Trimming removed 4 bases at V and 2 bases at J, with 10 bases between. CDR3 DNA sequence: TGTGCCAGTAGTAGGGTCGGGGACACAGATACGCAGTATTTT. Protein sequence: CASSRVGDTDTQYF.

The table lists this clone with many counts. The chain couples TRBV15 to TRBJ1-5, with 7 bases that match TRBD1. Germline V CDR1 and CDR2: LNHNV, YYDKDF (reference sequence). V was pared by 4 bases and J by 5 bases, with 5 bases of the junction left unmatched. The CDR3 has 14 amino acids. CDR3 sequence: CATSTGTVYQPQHF. The CDR3 DNA reads as TGTGCCACCAGCACAGGGACAGTCTATCAGCCCCAGCATTTT.

This clone was seen only a few times. This rearrangement joins TRBV19 to TRBJ2-7, with D possibly TRBD1 on 6 matching bases. This CDR3 spans 15 amino acids. Germline V lookup: CDR1 LNHDA, CDR2 SQIVND (reference sequence). The V end lost 3 bases, the J end lost 6 bases, and 18 bases lay between the germline ends. In DNA form, the CDR3 reads TGTGCCAGTAGTATTCGGTGGACAGCCCTCGGCGAGCAGTACTTC. It translates to CASSIRWTALGEQYF.

This chain joins TRBV7-9 and TRBJ2-7; D uncertain. V was clipped by 3 bases and J by 0 bases, with 6 bases between them. CDR1 is SEHNR, CDR2 FQNEAQ, per germline (reference sequence). The CDR3 is 13 residues long. The CDR3 DNA sequence: TGTGCCAGCAGCTTTCCCAGCTCCTACGAGCAGTACTTC. Protein: CASSFPSSYEQYF.

In its sample, this clone was seen a few times. The chain carries TRBV11-3 and TRBJ1-2; no reliable D call. Germline values: CDR1 SGHNT, CDR2 YENEEA. Trimming took off 11 bases at V and 2 bases at J, with 12 bases between the two ends. This CDR3 contains 12 residues. CDR3 DNA sequence: TGTGCCGCGGGTTCAAACAACTATGGCTACACCTTC. Its protein is CAAGSNNYGYTF.

V and J are TRBV19 and TRBJ1-4, with D possibly matching TRBD1 (6 bases). This CDR3 region has 16 residues. V dropped 10 bases and J dropped 7 bases, with 25 bases sitting between them. The germline V gene has CDR1 LNHDA and CDR2 SQIVND (reference sequence). CDR3: CATSTGTPPGGEKLFF. CDR3 coding DNA: TGTGCCACCTCCACCGGGACACCCCCCGGCGGTGAAAAACTGTTTTTT.

The chain has TRBV19 and TRBJ1-2; the D gene is possibly TRBD1 (5 bases). This CDR3 contains 14 residues. Trimming took off 3 bases at V and 2 bases at J, with 10 bases between the two ends. Germline CDR1 LNHDA, CDR2 SQIVND (reference sequence). The CDR3 here is CASSMLRQNYGYTF. The CDR3 nucleotides are TGTGCCAGTAGTATGCTCCGACAGAACTATGGCTACACCTTC.

This clone was counted a single time. The chain is built from TRBV6-6 and TRBJ1-6; 9 positions match TRBD1. From germline, CDR1 is MNHNY and CDR2 SVGAGI (reference sequence). The CDR3 runs to 16 residues. J lost 7 bases, V lost 2 bases, and 6 bases had no gene match. CDR3 in amino acids: CASSYLPGQGNSPLHF. The CDR3 nucleotides read TGTGCCAGCAGTTACCTACCGGGACAGGGAAATTCACCCCTCCACTTT.

This chain connects TRBV2 to TRBJ1-4; 8 positions agree with TRBD1. V shed 4 bases, J shed 0 bases, and the junction held 4 bases outside the gene matches. The V gene's germline CDR1 is SNHLY and CDR2 FYNNEI. The CDR3 covers 16 residues. CDR3 protein: CASSADRAATNEKLFF. CDR3 nucleotide sequence: TGTGCCAGCAGTGCGGACAGGGCTGCAACTAATGAAAAACTGTTTTTT.

CDR3 in DNA: TGTGCCAGCAGCACTAGATTAGCGGGGGACACCGGGGAGCTGTTTTTT. Protein product: CASSTRLAGDTGELFF. The gene calls are TRBV9 and TRBJ2-2; 9 bases match TRBD2. J gave up 3 bases and V 4 bases, and 7 bases lay outside the gene matches. The CDR3 contains 16 residues. Germline loops: CDR1 SGDLS, CDR2 YYNGEE.

The chain has TRBV4-2 and TRBJ2-7, with TRBD1 matching 9 bases. This CDR3 is built from 15 residues. Germline lookup yields CDR1 LGHNA and CDR2 YNFKEQ. The V and J ends lost 1 base and 6 bases, in that order; junction bases with no gene match: 7. CDR3 sequence (DNA): TGTGCCAGCAGCCAAGCCCCGGGACAGGGTGGCGAGCAGTACTTC. Protein product: CASSQAPGQGGEQYF.

The chain recombines TRBV24-1 with TRBJ2-4, with 10 bases aligning to TRBD1. This CDR3 has 15 residues. V dropped 4 bases and J dropped 6; count of bases not matched to a gene: 5. Germline V gene sequence: CDR1 KGHDR, CDR2 SFDVKD. CDR3 sequence reads: CATSDGRDRGNIQYF. In DNA form, the CDR3 reads TGTGCCACCAGTGACGGCCGGGACAGGGGAAACATTCAGTACTTC.

The chain links TRBV9 to TRBJ2-1, with 11 bases identical to TRBD2. Trimming took 1 base from V and 8 from J; bases not matched to a gene: 5. The CDR3 length is 15 residues. The germline CDR1 and CDR2 sequences are SGDLS and YYNGEE. The CDR3 spells CASSVTSGGTDEQFF. The DNA for the CDR3 is TGTGCCAGCAGCGTAACTAGCGGGGGAACTGATGAGCAGTTCTTC.